The T cell receptor (beta chain) described here comes from a study of response to subunit inactivated influenza vaccine. TCRdb re-analysed the RT-PCR reads in MiXCR, keeping a single row per CDR3 protein. The table includes around 160,000 distinct CDR3 sequences, approximately 11% detected once. General observations from the study: With each seasonal influenza vaccination, the authors suggested, few new T cells are recruited.

As to this clonotype: Its matching antigen is unknown.

Germline V gene sequence: CDR1 KGHSH, CDR2 LQKENI. Between the trimmed V and J ends, which lost 0 bases and 0 bases, there was a span of 4 bases. The CDR3 runs 14 residues. This sequence was found in a man over 45 who received an inactivated influenza vaccine. The sequences come from non-naive T cells sorted from PBMCs, collected roughly 48 days after vaccination. The V and J genes are TRBV18 and TRBJ2-3; D unclear. The CDR3 DNA follows: TGTGCCAGCTCACCACCACCTAGCACAGATACGCAGTATTTT. It is translated as CASSPPPSTDTQYF.